The 15 T cell receptor beta chains below all came from one sample that was sequenced in a study of lymphopenia after photon versus proton radiotherapy. Sequenced by immunoSEQ multiplex PCR; TCRdb stores in-frame clones only, minus some. The table records 89,000 or so clones, about 83% of them present only once. The sample in question was peripheral blood, obtained from a patient treated with proton-based radiotherapy. The source is a man in his sixties with pancreatic cancer.

This clone has just a few counts. V is TRBV18 and J is TRBJ1-2, with D unresolved. Germline CDR1 is KGHSH and CDR2 is LQKENI. With 3 bases removed from V and 3 bases from J, the gap between germline ends came to 14 bases. This CDR3 contains 15 residues. Here the CDR3 reads CASSPAVPEDYGYTF. CDR3 DNA: TGTGCCAGCTCACCGGCCGTGCCTGAGGACTATGGCTACACCTTC.

The rearrangement joins TRBV6-1 to TRBJ2-7; 7 nucleotides align to TRBD1. The V segment lost 4 bases and the J segment 5 bases; nucleotides outside the gene matches: 17. CDR1 is MNHNS, CDR2 SASEGT, per germline. The CDR3 runs to 17 residues. The CDR3, as DNA: TGTGCCAGCAGTGTCCAATTAAGGGCACAGGGGAACCACGAGCAGTACTTC. It encodes CASSVQLRAQGNHEQYF.

The chain combines TRBV28 with TRBJ2-7; D is uncertain. Germline values: CDR1 MDHEN, CDR2 SYDVKM. The CDR3 runs to 12 residues. V was cut by 6 bases and J by 2 bases, with 8 bases left in between. CDR3 in DNA: TGTGCCAGCAGCTTGTACCCCTACGAGCAGTACTTC. This encodes CASSLYPYEQYF.

CDR3 in DNA: TGTGCCAGTATAGGGGCGGGACGGGTCAATCAGCCCCAGCATTTT. This gives the protein CASIGAGRVNQPQHF. V gene TRBV19 combines with J gene TRBJ1-5; maybe TRBD1 (5 bases). The germline gives CDR1 LNHDA, CDR2 SQIVND (reference sequence). V lost 7 bases and J 3 bases, leaving 16 bases between the germline ends. The CDR3 sequence is 15 residues long.

The chain links TRBV28 to TRBJ2-5, with D unclear. The CDR3 has 11 residues. Per the germline V gene, CDR1 is MDHEN and CDR2 is SYDVKM. V was shortened by 6 bases and J by 2 bases, with 4 bases between the two germline ends. CDR3 loop: CASRVQETQYF. The CDR3 nucleotides read TGTGCCAGCAGGGTGCAAGAGACCCAGTACTTC.

The chain recombines TRBV6-1 with TRBJ2-2, with 9 bases aligning to TRBD2. V gave up 1 base and J gave up 8 bases; unmatched junction bases: 11. CDR1 is MNHNS and CDR2 is SASEGT in the germline V gene. CDR3 length equals 17 residues. CDR3 nucleotides: TGTGCCAGCAGTGAAGTAAAGTTAGCGGGAGTATTTGGGGAGCTGTTTTTT. This encodes CASSEVKLAGVFGELFF.

This sequence joins TRBV6-1 and TRBJ1-4; weak D call: TRBD1 (6 bases). From germline, CDR1 is MNHNS and CDR2 SASEGT. The CDR3 runs to 15 residues. V shed 2 bases and J shed 7 bases, with 14 bases lying between them. The CDR3 region has the DNA TGTGCCAGCAGTGAACAGGGGACGGGGAGTGAAAAACTGTTTTTT. Translation gives CASSEQGTGSEKLFF.

V gene TRBV7-3 combines with J gene TRBJ1-1; D possibly corresponds to TRBD1 (6 bases). The CDR3 runs to 13 residues. V was clipped by 4 bases and J by 4 bases, with 10 bases between them. Germline CDR1 and CDR2: SGHTA and FQGTGA. In DNA form, the CDR3 reads TGTGCCAGCAGCTCCAGGGGATCCACTGAAGCTTTCTTT. Residues: CASSSRGSTEAFF. The variable domain in full, completed from reference TRBV7-3 and TRBJ1-1, reads GAGVSQTPSNKVTEKGKYVELRCDPISGHTALYWYRQSLGQGPEFLIYFQGTGAADDSGLPNDRFFAVRPEGSVSTLKIQRTERGDSAVYLCASSSRGSTEAFFGQGTRLTVV.

The V and J genes are TRBV28 and TRBJ1-5; D unclear. V lost 2 bases and J 3 bases, leaving 5 bases between the germline ends. Germline CDR1 is MDHEN and CDR2 is SYDVKM. This CDR3 has 13 amino acids. The CDR3: CASSLTLNQPQHF. CDR3 bases: TGTGCCAGCAGTTTAACCCTCAATCAGCCCCAGCATTTT.

The V and J genes are TRBV30 and TRBJ2-2; possibly TRBD2 for D (5 bases). The germline V and J ends were trimmed by 0 bases and 5 bases, with 16 bases remaining between them. Germline CDR1 reads GTSNPN; CDR2 reads SVGIG (reference sequence). This CDR3 has 16 amino acids. The CDR3 spells CAWSVIGVHSTGELFF. The DNA for the CDR3 is TGTGCCTGGAGTGTGATCGGGGTTCATAGTACCGGGGAGCTGTTTTTT. The whole variable domain, remainder taken from reference TRBV30 and TRBJ2-2, is SQTIHQWPATLVQPVGSPLSLECTVEGTSNPNLYWYRQAAGRGLQLLFYSVGIGQISSEVPQNLSASRPQDRQFILSSKKLLLSDSGFYLCAWSVIGVHSTGELFFGEGSRLTVL.

This chain links TRBV2 with TRBJ2-5; a possible D gene is TRBD1 (5 bases). Germline CDR1 SNHLY, CDR2 FYNNEI. V shed 6 bases and J shed 5 bases, with 13 bases lying between them. The CDR3 loop spans 13 amino acids. The CDR3 is CASSATVVETQYF. The CDR3 DNA reads as TGTGCCAGCAGCGCGACAGTCGTGGAGACCCAGTACTTC.

This rearrangement joins TRBV30 to TRBJ2-2; TRBD2 matches at 7 bases. V was clipped by 0 bases and J by 7 bases; unmatched bases: 20. The V gene's germline CDR1 is GTSNPN and CDR2 SVGIG (reference sequence). The length of the CDR3 is 19 residues. CDR3 loop: CAWSVLSSAGVGRDGELFF. CDR3 nucleotide sequence: TGTGCCTGGAGTGTTCTGTCCTCGGCGGGAGTGGGTAGAGACGGGGAGCTGTTTTTT.

The chain has TRBV19 and TRBJ2-1, with TRBD2 matching 8 bases. V lost 4 bases and J lost 4; bases outside the gene matches: 18. CDR1 and CDR2 (germline): LNHDA, SQIVND (reference sequence). CDR3 length: 19 residues. The CDR3 DNA follows: TGTGCCAGTAGTACCCCCCTCCTAAGGGCTAGCGGGTTGTACAATGAGCAGTTCTTC. This sequence encodes CASSTPLLRASGLYNEQFF.

A single count supports this clone. This chain links TRBV2 with TRBJ2-2; a weak D match, TRBD1 (6 bases). Germline V CDR1 and CDR2: SNHLY, FYNNEI. This CDR3 has 14 residues. Trimming pared 6 bases from V and 0 bases from J, leaving 8 bases between. CDR3 bases: TGTGCCAGCAGGGGGGCTCCGAACACCGGGGAGCTGTTTTTT. Amino acids: CASRGAPNTGELFF.

With respect to this clone: The sample contains more than one DNA sequence encoding this CDR3. This chain's CDR3 is CATAKQGARDTQYF. Here the CDR3 DNA reads TGTGCCACCGCGAAACAGGGGGCGAGAGATACGCAGTATTTT. The rearrangement links TRBV15 to TRBJ2-3; 9 bases agree with TRBD1. This CDR3 is 14 amino acids long. The V and J ends lost 8 bases and 5 bases, in that order; junction bases with no gene match: 8. Germline CDR1 and CDR2: LNHNV and YYDKDF (reference sequence).